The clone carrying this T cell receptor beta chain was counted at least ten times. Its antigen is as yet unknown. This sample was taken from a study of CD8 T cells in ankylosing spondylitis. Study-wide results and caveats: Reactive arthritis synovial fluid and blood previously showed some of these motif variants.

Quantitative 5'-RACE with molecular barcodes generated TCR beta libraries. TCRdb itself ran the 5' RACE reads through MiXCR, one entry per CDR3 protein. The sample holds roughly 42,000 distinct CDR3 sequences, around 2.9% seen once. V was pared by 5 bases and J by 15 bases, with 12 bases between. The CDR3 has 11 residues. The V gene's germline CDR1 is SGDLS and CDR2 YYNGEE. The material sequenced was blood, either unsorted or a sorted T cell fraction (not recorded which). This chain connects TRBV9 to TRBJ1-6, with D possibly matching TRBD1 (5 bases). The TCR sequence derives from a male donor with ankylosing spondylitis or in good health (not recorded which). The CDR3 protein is CASSDPGLLHF. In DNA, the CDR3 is TGTGCCAGCAGTGACCCGGGGCTCCTCCACTTT.